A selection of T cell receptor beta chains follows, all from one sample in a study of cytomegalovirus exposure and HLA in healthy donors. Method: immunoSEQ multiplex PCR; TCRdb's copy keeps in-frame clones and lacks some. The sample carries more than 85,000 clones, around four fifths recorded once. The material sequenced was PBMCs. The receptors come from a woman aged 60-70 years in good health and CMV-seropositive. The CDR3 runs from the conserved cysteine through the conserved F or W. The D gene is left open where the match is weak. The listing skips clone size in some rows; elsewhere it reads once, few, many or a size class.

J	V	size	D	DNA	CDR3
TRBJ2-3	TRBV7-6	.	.	TGTGCCAGCAGCTTAGCTCCCGCAGGCCACACAGATACGCAGTATTTT	CASSLAPAGHTDTQYF
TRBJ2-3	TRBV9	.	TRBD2	TGTGCCAGCAGCGTGGCCGGGACTAGCTTAGATACGCAGTATTTT	CASSVAGTSLDTQYF
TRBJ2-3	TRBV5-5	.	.	TGTGCCAGCAGCTTGGGTTTCCGGTGGGAGAGGGATACGCAGTATTTT	CASSLGFRWERDTQYF
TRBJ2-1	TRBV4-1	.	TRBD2	TGCGCCAGCAGCCAAGATCTAGCGGGAGCTTTCCCCCCGTTCTTC	CASSQDLAGAFPPFF
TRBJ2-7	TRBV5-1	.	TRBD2	TGCGCCAGCAGCTTGAAACCTCCTAGCGGGAGCTCAGGAGAGATCTACGAGCAGTACTTC	CASSLKPPSGSSGEIYEQYF
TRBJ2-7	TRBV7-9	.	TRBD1	TGTTCCAGCAGTACGGGACAGGGACACTACGAGCAGTACTTC	CSSSTGQGHYEQYF
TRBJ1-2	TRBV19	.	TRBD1	TGTGCCAGTAGGGGTAGTGGACAGGGCACCTATGGCTACACCTTC	CASRGSGQGTYGYTF
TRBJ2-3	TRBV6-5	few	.	TGTGCCAGCGCGGCCGGCCGCACAGATACGCAGTATTTT	CASAAGRTDTQYF
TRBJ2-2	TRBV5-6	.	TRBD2	TGTGCCAGCAGCTTGGGTGCGGGAGGAGATAACACCGGGGAGCTGTTTTTT	CASSLGAGGDNTGELFF
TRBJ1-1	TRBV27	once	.	TGTGCCAGCAGTTTACGACCGGCGGGGGACACTGAAGCTTTCTTT	CASSLRPAGDTEAFF
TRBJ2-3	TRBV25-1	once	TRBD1	TGTGCCAGCAGTGACCCACAGGGGACAGATACGCAGTATTTT	CASSDPQGTDTQYF
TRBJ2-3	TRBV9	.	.	TGTGCCAGCAGCGTATTAAGTCACGGGGCAGATACGCAGTATTTT	CASSVLSHGADTQYF
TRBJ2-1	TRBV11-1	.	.	TGTGCCAGCAGCCTAAGGGGGTACAATGAGCAGTTCTTC	CASSLRGYNEQFF
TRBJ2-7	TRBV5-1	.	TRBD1	TGCGCCAGCAGCTTTGGACAGGGGCCGGGCGAGCAGTACTTC	CASSFGQGPGEQYF
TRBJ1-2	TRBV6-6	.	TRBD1	TGTGCCAGCGAGGGACAGGGGGCCTTTGGCTACACCTTC	CASEGQGAFGYTF
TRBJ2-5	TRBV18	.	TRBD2	TGTGCCAGCTCACCGAGGACTAGCGGGAGGAGCCAAGAGACCCAGTACTTC	CASSPRTSGRSQETQYF
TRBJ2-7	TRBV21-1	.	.	TGTGCCAGCGACGGGCGACTAGACGAGCAGTACTTC	CASDGRLDEQYF
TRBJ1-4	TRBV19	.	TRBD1	TGTGCCAGTCGGCGGACAGGGGCCACTAATGAAAAACTGTTTTTT	CASRRTGATNEKLFF
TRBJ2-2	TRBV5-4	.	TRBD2	TGTGCCAGCAGCTTGTGGGTAGCGGGAAACACCGGGGAGCTGTTTTTT	CASSLWVAGNTGELFF
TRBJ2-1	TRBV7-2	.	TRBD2	TGTGCCAGCAGCTCACCGACTAGCGGGAGGGGCCTGTCCTACAATGAGCAGTTCTTC	CASSSPTSGRGLSYNEQFF
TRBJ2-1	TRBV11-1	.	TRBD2	TGTGCCAGCGCCAGACTAGCGGGAGCATACAATGAGCAGTTCTTC	CASARLAGAYNEQFF
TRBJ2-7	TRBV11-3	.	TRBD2	TGTGCCAGCAGCGACGGGACTAGCGGCGAGCAGTACTTC	CASSDGTSGEQYF
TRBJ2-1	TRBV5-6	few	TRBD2	TGTGCCAGCAGCATTGGCCTAGCGGGAGGCAATGAGCAGTTCTTC	CASSIGLAGGNEQFF
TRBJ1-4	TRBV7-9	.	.	TGTGCCAGCAGCCGGGGCGTGAGGGGGGGCGGTGAAAAACTGTTTTTT	CASSRGVRGGGEKLFF
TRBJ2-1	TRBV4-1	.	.	TGCGCCAGCAGCACCGCATTACTAGCAGCTGAGCAGTTCTTC	CASSTALLAAEQFF
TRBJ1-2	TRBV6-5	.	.	TGTGCCAGCAGTTACACGGAAACTACGGGCTATGGCTACACCTTC	CASSYTETTGYGYTF
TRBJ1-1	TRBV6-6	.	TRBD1	TGTGCCAGCAGTTTAGGACAGGGGAACACTGAAGCTTTCTTT	CASSLGQGNTEAFF
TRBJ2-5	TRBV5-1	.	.	TGCGCCAGCAGCTCGCGACCGCCGGAGGCCCAGTACTTC	CASSSRPPEAQYF
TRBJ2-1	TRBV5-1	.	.	TGCGCCAGCAGCTCGGGGTTGGGGGGCAATGAGCAGTTCTTC	CASSSGLGGNEQFF
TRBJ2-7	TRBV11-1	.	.	TGTGCCAGCAGCTTAGATTGGGGAGTATACCGCGAGCAGTACTTC	CASSLDWGVYREQYF
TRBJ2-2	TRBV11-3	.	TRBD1	TGTGCCAGCAGCTTAGATCAAGGGGGCAGTTTAAACACCGGGGAGCTGTTTTTT	CASSLDQGGSLNTGELFF
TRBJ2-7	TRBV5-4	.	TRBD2	TGTGCCAGCAGCTTACCGGGAGGGAGCTCCTACGAGCAGTACTTC	CASSLPGGSSYEQYF
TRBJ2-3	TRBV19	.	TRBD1	TGTGCCAGTACAGGGGGCACCACAGATACGCAGTATTTT	CASTGGTTDTQYF
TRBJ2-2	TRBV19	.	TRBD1	TGTGCCAGTAGTACGGGACAGGGAAGCGGGGAGCTGTTTTTT	CASSTGQGSGELFF
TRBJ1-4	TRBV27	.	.	TGTGCCAGCAGTTTGTGGCAAACTAATGAAAAACTGTTTTTT	CASSLWQTNEKLFF